The 13 T cell receptor beta chains listed next were all sequenced from one sample in a study of cytomegalovirus exposure and HLA in healthy donors. PCR involved 60 Vbeta and 13 Jbeta primers. The table came from immunoSEQ multiplex PCR; TCRdb's copy has only in-frame clones and leaves some out. The table shows approximately 150,000 clones, with 55% to 80% occurring only once. The sample comprised PBMCs. These receptors were obtained from a woman aged 18-30 years in good health and CMV-seropositive.

This rearrangement joins TRBV7-8 to TRBJ1-5; no firm D call. V was pared by 5 bases and J by 6 bases, with 14 bases between. The CDR3 consists of 14 residues. The V gene's germline CDR1 is SGHVS and CDR2 FQNEAQ. For the CDR3, the DNA is TGTGCCAGCAGCCCAGACCCGGCGGGTCAGCCCCAGCATTTT. This codes for CASSPDPAGQPQHF.

The chain employs TRBV7-3 and TRBJ2-3; 9 bases are shared with TRBD2. V was pared by 3 bases and J by 3 bases, with 1 base of the junction left unmatched. Germline CDR1 reads SGHTA; CDR2 reads FQGTGA. This CDR3 is 14 amino acids long. This CDR3 reads CASSFLAGTDTQYF. CDR3 nucleotide sequence: TGTGCCAGCAGCTTTCTAGCGGGGACAGATACGCAGTATTTT.

V is TRBV2 and J is TRBJ2-1; weak D call: TRBD2 (5 bases). CDR1 and CDR2 (germline): SNHLY, FYNNEI. V lost 2 bases, J lost 7 bases, and 15 bases lay in between. The CDR3 length is 15 residues. CDR3 sequence reads: CASSELRAAANEQFF. The CDR3 coding sequence is TGTGCCAGCAGTGAATTACGGGCAGCGGCGAATGAGCAGTTCTTC.

Details on this clone: One end of the junction varies from germline; a read error may be responsible. The chain recombines TRBV7-9 with TRBJ2-1; possible D gene TRBD1, 6 bases. In germline, CDR1 is SEHNR, CDR2 FQNEAQ (reference sequence). CDR3 size: 11 residues. CDR3 protein: CASSWDKEQFF. Here the CDR3 DNA reads TGTGCCAGCAGCTGGGACAAGGAGCAGTTCTTC.

This sequence joins TRBV7-2 and TRBJ1-6; weak D call: TRBD1 (5 bases). Germline V gene lookup returns CDR1 SGHTA and CDR2 FQGNSA. The CDR3 runs 15 residues. V was pared by 0 bases and J by 10 bases, with 13 bases between. The CDR3 here is CASSLAGGVRSPLHF. CDR3 nucleotide sequence: TGTGCCAGCAGCTTAGCGGGGGGGGTTAGGTCACCCCTCCACTTT.

The gene calls are TRBV25-1 and TRBJ2-3; 8 bases match TRBD1. After removal of 3 bases from V and 2 bases from J, the junction contained 4 bases not matched to a gene. The CDR3 extends over 15 amino acids. Germline-derived CDR1 and CDR2 are MGHDK and SYGVNS. CDR3 coding DNA: TGTGCCAGCAGTGAGCGACAGGGGACCACAGATACGCAGTATTTT. This translates into CASSERQGTTDTQYF.

The chain joins TRBV30 to TRBJ2-5; D gene ambiguous. TRBJ2-7 explains the end of the DNA better; the J call may be wrong. CDR1 is GTSNPN, CDR2 SVGIG, per germline (reference sequence). The CDR3 loop spans 14 amino acids. The CDR3 spells CALSSHGFVYEQYF. CDR3 coding DNA: TGTGCCTTATCTAGTCATGGTTTCGTGTACGAGCAGTACTTC.

V is TRBV5-4 and J is TRBJ1-4, with D possibly TRBD1 on 5 matching bases. Trimming stripped 3 bases from V and 4 bases from J, with 10 bases between. The CDR3 length is 14 residues. Germline V gene data show CDR1 as SGHNT and CDR2 as YYREEE (reference sequence). CDR3 loop: CASSSHGGNEKLFF. The CDR3, as DNA: TGTGCCAGCAGCTCCCACGGGGGTAATGAAAAACTGTTTTTT.

This chain uses TRBV30 with TRBJ2-7; 7 bases map to TRBD2. Germline-derived CDR1 and CDR2 are GTSNPN and SVGIG (reference sequence). This CDR3 is built from 14 residues. V shed 2 bases, J shed 5 bases, and the junction held 9 bases outside the gene matches. Written as DNA, the CDR3 is TGTGCCTGGAGTTACGGCGGGAGAAACCACGAGCAGTACTTC. As protein: CAWSYGGRNHEQYF. Drawing the rest from reference TRBV30 and TRBJ2-7, the complete variable domain is SQTIHQWPATLVQPVGSPLSLECTVEGTSNPNLYWYRQAAGRGLQLLFYSVGIGQISSEVPQNLSASRPQDRQFILSSKKLLLSDSGFYLCAWSYGGRNHEQYFGPGTRLTVT.

The chain uses TRBV5-5 and TRBJ2-1; D not resolved. CDR3 length: 13 amino acids. In germline, CDR1 is SGHKS, CDR2 YYEKEE (reference sequence). Trimming left V 2 bases short and J 7 bases short, with 10 bases between. The chain's CDR3 is CASSFSPGNEQFF. The CDR3 region has the DNA TGTGCCAGCAGCTTCTCTCCCGGGAATGAGCAGTTCTTC.

This chain joins TRBV4-3 and TRBJ1-1, with D tentatively TRBD1 (6 bases). This CDR3 is 15 amino acids long. Looked up from germline, CDR1 is LGHNA and CDR2 is YSLEER. V was pared by 1 base and J by 2 bases, with 11 bases between. The CDR3 sequence: CASSQVAGENTEAFF. For the CDR3, the DNA is TGCGCCAGCAGCCAAGTAGCAGGGGAAAACACTGAAGCTTTCTTT.

This clone was detected once. This chain joins TRBV6-1 and TRBJ1-1; 10 nucleotides match TRBD1. The germline CDR1 and CDR2 sequences are MNHNS and SASEGT. The junction had 3 bases not matched to a gene; V was cut back by 7 bases and J by 4 bases. The CDR3 spans 13 residues. CDR3 in DNA: TGTGCCAGCAAAAGACAGGGGGCCACTGAAGCTTTCTTT. This encodes CASKRQGATEAFF.

V gene TRBV7-2 combines with J gene TRBJ2-4, with TRBD1 matching 8 bases. The CDR3 sequence is 16 residues long. V dropped 2 bases and J dropped 5; count of bases not matched to a gene: 8. Germline CDR1 and CDR2: SGHTA and FQGNSA. The DNA for the CDR3 is TGTGCCAGCAGCTTATTTTGGACAGGGAGACAAAACATTCAGTACTTC. Translation gives CASSLFWTGRQNIQYF.